Shown below are 18 T cell receptor beta chains from a single sample sequenced in a study of human T cells and chemical hapten exposure. Time point described: pre-sensitization, week 0. Documented treatment: therapeutic diphenylcyclopropenone sensitization with weekly scalp DPC. TCRdb recomputed calls from the RACE reads with MiXCR, one row per CDR3 protein. Found here are some 74,000 distinct CDR3 sequences, about 14% of them singletons; the top ten hold approximately 4.6%. The source material was whole blood, sampled in connection with sensitization to the hapten diphenylcyclopropenone (DPC). Receptor source: a woman in her 50s with alopecia areata. Some clones in this sample may be carry-over from other donors' samples.

The chain has TRBV20-1 and TRBJ2-7; 9 bases are a match to TRBD1. Germline V gene data show CDR1 as DFQATT and CDR2 as SNEGSKA (reference sequence). The length of the CDR3 is 15 residues. With 1 base clipped from V and 5 bases from J, the junction kept 9 bases outside the gene matches. The CDR3 nucleotides are TGCAGTGCTAGAGTCCTAGAGGACAGGGGCCACGAGCAGTACTTC. Amino acid sequence: CSARVLEDRGHEQYF.

By its share, this clonotype is medium-sized. The V gene is TRBV6-5, the J gene TRBJ2-2; D uncertain. The CDR3 runs to 15 residues. V lost 5 bases, J lost 6 bases, and 16 bases lay in between. CDR1 and CDR2 from the germline V gene are MNHEY and SVGAGI. The CDR3 nucleotides read TGTGCCAGCAGTCAAGAGTACAGAATCGCCGGGGAGCTGTTTTTT. It specifies CASSQEYRIAGELFF.

This clonotype was picked up many times. This chain uses TRBV20-1 with TRBJ1-1, with 7 nucleotides matching TRBD1. In germline, CDR1 is DFQATT, CDR2 SNEGSKA (reference sequence). This CDR3 is 13 amino acids long. V was clipped by 2 bases and J by 6 bases; unmatched bases: 6. The DNA of the CDR3 is TGCAGTGCTAGACGTGAGGGGGCCGCTGAAGCTTTCTTT. This translates into CSARREGAAEAFF.

The V gene is TRBV3-1, the J gene TRBJ2-5; TRBD2 might be the D (6 bases). V gave up 0 bases and J gave up 4 bases, with 15 bases separating them. The CDR3 contains 16 residues. Germline CDR1 and CDR2: LGHDT and YNNKEL (reference sequence). The CDR3 DNA sequence: TGTGCCAGCAGCCAAGATCCCGGGAGTTTGGGAGAGACCCAGTACTTC. Residues: CASSQDPGSLGETQYF.

V gene TRBV29-1 combines with J gene TRBJ2-7; D possibly corresponds to TRBD2 (6 bases). Per germline, CDR1 SQVTM and CDR2 ANQGSEA. The V gene lost 4 bases and the J gene lost 0 bases, with 10 bases spanning the gap. The CDR3 is 13 residues long. CDR3 in amino acids: CSVGTTGSYEQYF. The DNA for the CDR3 is TGCAGCGTTGGGACTACCGGCTCCTACGAGCAGTACTTC.

This clonotype was counted a few times. The J gene is TRBJ2-5, the V gene TRBV6-5, with D perhaps matching TRBD1 (6 bases). Germline lookup yields CDR1 MNHEY and CDR2 SVGAGI. CDR3 size: 12 residues. With 8 bases removed from V and 3 bases from J, the gap between germline ends came to 10 bases. In nucleotides, the CDR3 is TGTGCCAGCCGCCGGGACAAAGAGACCCAGTACTTC. It specifies CASRRDKETQYF.

This clonotype has just a few counts. This chain links TRBV11-2 with TRBJ2-5; 12 bases match TRBD2. The CDR3 loop spans 16 amino acids. J lost 5 bases, V lost 5 bases, and 9 bases had no gene match. Germline-derived CDR1 and CDR2 are SGHAT and FQNNGV. CDR3 nucleotides: TGTGCCAGCAGCAAATCACTAGCGGGAGGAGGGGAGACCCAGTACTTC. Translation gives CASSKSLAGGGETQYF.

This clonotype was picked up a small number of times. The chain employs TRBV6-2 or TRBV6-3 and TRBJ2-7; 10 nucleotides line up with TRBD2. The ends lost 5 bases at V and 0 bases at J; junction bases unmatched: 4. This CDR3 has 15 residues. Germline V gene sequence: CDR1 MNHEY, CDR2 SVGEGT. CDR3 amino acids: CASSELAGPSYEQYF. CDR3 DNA: TGTGCCAGCAGTGAACTAGCGGGGCCCTCCTACGAGCAGTACTTC.

This chain uses TRBV9 with TRBJ2-1; 10 nucleotides line up with TRBD2. CDR1 and CDR2 (germline): SGDLS, YYNGEE. V lost 4 bases, J lost 4 bases, and 8 bases stayed unmatched. There are 16 residues in the CDR3. The chain's CDR3 is CASSSSGTSAYNEQFF. The CDR3 DNA reads as TGTGCCAGCAGCAGCTCCGGGACTAGCGCTTACAATGAGCAGTTCTTC.

The chain couples TRBV6-5 to TRBJ2-2, with 8 bases aligning to TRBD2. This CDR3 spans 15 amino acids. Germline CDR1 is MNHEY and CDR2 is SVGAGI. Trimming removed 3 bases from V and 6 bases from J; junction bases left unmatched: 6. CDR3 protein: CASSYLAGDAGELFF. In nucleotides, the CDR3 is TGTGCCAGCAGTTATCTAGCGGGCGACGCCGGGGAGCTGTTTTTT.

This clonotype has a handful of counts. The V gene is TRBV6-2 or TRBV6-3, the J gene TRBJ2-7; weak D call: TRBD2 (6 bases). Trimming shortened V by 6 bases and J by 5 bases, and 17 bases separated the two germline ends. Per germline, CDR1 MNHEY and CDR2 SVGEGT. The CDR3 spans 14 residues. CDR3: CASRVAGSPHEQYF. The CDR3, as DNA: TGTGCCAGCAGGGTCGCGGGGTCCCCCCACGAGCAGTACTTC.

The CDR3: CASSQDGSVSGQYF. DNA of the CDR3: TGTGCCAGCAGCCAAGATGGAAGCGTATCTGGGCAGTACTTC. The rearrangement joins TRBV3-1 to TRBJ2-7, with unresolved D. The CDR3 length is 14 residues. V lost 0 bases and J lost 9, with 15 bases in between. Germline V lookup: CDR1 LGHDT, CDR2 YNNKEL (reference sequence).

This clonotype was seen more than once but under ten times. The rearrangement joins TRBV3-1 to TRBJ2-1; 8 bases line up with TRBD2. The CDR3 totals 16 residues. Germline CDR1 reads LGHDT; CDR2 reads YNNKEL (reference sequence). V dropped 5 bases and J dropped 6; count of bases not matched to a gene: 12. The CDR3 here is CASSVPSQSGGNEQFF. The CDR3 coding sequence is TGTGCCAGCAGCGTCCCCTCCCAGAGCGGGGGCAATGAGCAGTTCTTC.

The rearrangement links TRBV7-9 to TRBJ2-7, with 10 bases matching TRBD2. Per the germline V gene, CDR1 is SEHNR and CDR2 is FQNEAQ (reference sequence). The ends lost 2 bases at V and 6 bases at J; junction bases unmatched: 4. This CDR3 spans 14 amino acids. DNA for the CDR3: TGTGCCAGCAGCTTACTCGTAGCGGGAGGCGAGCAGTACTTC. Translation gives CASSLLVAGGEQYF. Looking up the rest from reference TRBV7-9 and TRBJ2-7 gives the full variable domain: DTGVSQNPRHKITKRGQNVTFRCDPISEHNRLYWYRQTLGQGPEFLTYFQNEAQLEKSRLLSDRFSAERPKGSFSTLEIQRTEQGDSAMYLCASSLLVAGGEQYFGPGTRLTVT.

There are a few counts of this clonotype. The V and J genes are TRBV27 and TRBJ2-1, with 11 bases that match TRBD2. The CDR3 runs to 15 residues. CDR1 MNHEY and CDR2 SMNVEV come from the germline V gene (reference sequence). Trimming took 6 bases from V and 6 from J; bases not matched to a gene: 7. The CDR3 sequence: CASRLAGDVSNEQFF. The CDR3 DNA is TGTGCCAGCAGACTAGCGGGAGATGTGTCCAATGAGCAGTTCTTC.

The chain employs TRBV2 and TRBJ2-3, with 8 nucleotides matching TRBD1. The germline V gene encodes CDR1 SNHLY and CDR2 FYNNEI. The V and J ends lost 6 bases and 14 bases, in that order; junction bases with no gene match: 10. This CDR3 spans 12 amino acids. This chain's CDR3 is CASRDPGQVLYF. CDR3 coding DNA: TGTGCCAGCAGGGATCCGGGACAGGTCCTGTATTTT.

A word on this clonotype: A read error is possible here, since a much larger clone lies one base away. This chain connects TRBV29-1 to TRBJ2-4; D remains ambiguous. This CDR3 has 12 residues. The germline gives CDR1 SQVTM, CDR2 ANQGSEA. CDR3 region: CSVGWGENFQYF. DNA for the CDR3: TGCAGCGTTGGTTGGGGTGAAAACTTTCAGTACTTC.

This sequence joins TRBV20-1 and TRBJ2-1, with D perhaps TRBD1 or TRBD2 (6 bases each). The V and J ends lost 1 base and 5 bases respectively, with 15 bases between them. Per the germline V gene, CDR1 is DFQATT and CDR2 is SNEGSKA (reference sequence). The CDR3 contains 15 residues. In nucleotides, the CDR3 is TGCAGTGCTAGAGGAAGGAGGGGGTTGGACAATGAGCAGTTCTTC. This gives the protein CSARGRRGLDNEQFF.